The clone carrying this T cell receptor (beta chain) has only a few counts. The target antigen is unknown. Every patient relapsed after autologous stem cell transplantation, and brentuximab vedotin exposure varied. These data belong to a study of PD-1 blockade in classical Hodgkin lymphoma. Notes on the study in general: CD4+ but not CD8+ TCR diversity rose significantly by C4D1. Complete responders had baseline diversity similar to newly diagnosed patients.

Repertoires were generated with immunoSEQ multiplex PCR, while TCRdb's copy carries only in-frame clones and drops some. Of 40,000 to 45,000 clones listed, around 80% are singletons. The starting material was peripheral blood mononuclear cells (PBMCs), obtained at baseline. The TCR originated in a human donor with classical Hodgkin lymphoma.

The CDR3 coding sequence is TGTGCCAGCAGCCCGGGGAGGGGGGGTGGTCAGCCCCAGCATTTT. It translates to CASSPGRGGGQPQHF. This sequence joins TRBV11-2 and TRBJ1-5; D is perhaps TRBD1 (6 bases). The CDR3 extends over 15 amino acids. The V end was cut by 5 bases, the J end by 6 bases, with 17 bases between. Germline V gene data show CDR1 as SGHAT and CDR2 as FQNNGV.